The clone carrying this T cell receptor (beta chain) has only a few counts. Its target is not known. The trim removed 6 bases at V and 2 bases at J, leaving 7 bases unmatched. CDR3 length: 15 residues. The germline gives CDR1 SGHDT, CDR2 YYEEEE. The source of the sample is a study of T-cell memory formation after mild COVID-19. Regarding the study as a whole: Certain responding clones were present in pre-infection memory, suggesting participation of cross-reactive memory. Chiefly within CM and EM were the contracting CD4+ clones; CD8+ ones were within EMRA. Among clones contracting day 15 to 85, CD4/CD8 was balanced, whereas later expanders leaned CD4+.

After 5'RACE with constant-segment primers, TCR alpha and TCR beta cDNA libraries carrying sample barcodes and UMIs were obtained. TCRdb reprocessed the 5' RACE reads with MiXCR, giving one entry per CDR3 protein. Among 150,000 to 200,000 distinct CDR3 sequences, 20% to 25% were seen once, and the ten largest hold roughly 23%. Sequenced: PBMCs or a T cell subset sorted from them (not recorded which). The V call is TRBV5-6, the J call TRBJ2-7; 11 bases line up with TRBD2. The receptor comes from an adult woman who had mild COVID-19 (a few samples of this study predate the infection). Cell type and time point are not known. CDR3 bases: TGTGCCAGCATGGGACTAGCGGATTTGGCCTACGAGCAGTACTTC. This encodes CASMGLADLAYEQYF. The full variable domain, rest sourced from reference TRBV5-6 and TRBJ2-7, is DAGVTQSPTHLIKTRGQQVTLRCSPKSGHDTVSWYQQALGQGPQFIFQYYEEEERQRGNFPDRFSGHQFPNYSSELNVNALLLGDSALYLCASMGLADLAYEQYFGPGTRLTVT.